This entry lists 2 T cell receptor beta chains sequenced from one sample in a study of blood T cell repertoires in COVID-19. TCRdb keeps only in-frame clones here, not all; method: immunoSEQ multiplex PCR. The sample shows 130,000 to 150,000 clones, around 81% of them seen only once. Sequencing used peripheral blood. These receptors were obtained from a human donor in a cohort sampled during active COVID-19.

The gene calls are TRBV6-6 and TRBJ1-6; D is possibly TRBD1 (5 bases). This CDR3 has 13 amino acids. The V gene's germline CDR1 is MNHNY and CDR2 SVGAGI (reference sequence). Deletions cut 4 bases from V and 7 bases from J, with 8 bases between. The CDR3 DNA is TGTGCCAGCAGTTCGACAGAAAATTCACCCCTCCACTTT. Its protein product is CASSSTENSPLHF.

This chain joins TRBV29-1 and TRBJ1-2; tentatively, D is TRBD1 (6 bases). This CDR3 region has 14 residues. Trimming took 2 bases from V and 0 from J, leaving 10 bases between them. In germline, CDR1 is SQVTM, CDR2 ANQGSEA. CDR3 protein: CSVETGSSNYGYTF. The DNA for the CDR3 is TGCAGCGTTGAAACAGGGAGTTCTAACTATGGCTACACCTTC.